This TCR beta chain was sequenced in a study of blood T cell repertoires in COVID-19. Study-wide context: T cells, B-cell-depleted T cells, or PBMCs provided the cDNA or gDNA that served as material.

The authors' processing: Reference gene primer amplification yielded estimated nucleated cell counts. Only in-frame clones appear in the TCRdb table, and some are missing; sequencing was by immunoSEQ multiplex PCR. V and J calls and clone size are as listed in that table; D and trimming were resolved from the DNA. This table has around 24,000 clones, roughly three quarters appearing once. Trimming removed 3 bases from V and 8 bases from J, with 14 bases in between. Germline CDR1 SEHNR, CDR2 FQNEAQ (reference sequence). This CDR3 comprises 14 residues. The receptor was derived from an elderly man with active or convalescent COVID-19. The V gene is TRBV7-9, the J gene TRBJ2-1; D is possibly TRBD1 (6 bases). Sequences were obtained from peripheral blood. CDR3 in DNA: TGTGCCAGCAGCTTCCCAGGCAGGGGTGATGAGCAGTTCTTC. This gives the protein CASSFPGRGDEQFF.